This TCR beta chain comes out of a study of CD8+CD57+ T cells in acquired aplastic anemia. Genomic DNA, serving as template, underwent TCR beta VDJ and CDR3 profiling. TCRdb recomputed calls from the reads with MiXCR, one row per CDR3 protein. The data show about 200,000 distinct CDR3 sequences, about half seen once. V dropped 5 bases and J dropped 0 bases, with 9 bases sitting between them. The CDR3 consists of 13 residues. Germline loops: CDR1 SGHNT, CDR2 YYREEE (reference sequence). Patients who underwent sequencing had shown CD8+CD57+ cell expansion by flow cytometry. There was no therapy given to any patient before the blood sampling took place. Study-wide points: Sharing between patients and controls was observed for twenty-nine CD8+ CDR3 sequences.

About this clonotype itself: Its specificity is unknown.

The rearrangement joins TRBV5-4 to TRBJ2-7; TRBD1 is a possible D gene (6 bases). The source of this sequence is a human donor with aplastic anemia. The sample consisted of sorted CD4+, CD8+, or CD8+CD57+ T cells (not recorded which) from PBMCs. The CDR3, as DNA: TGTGCCAGCAGAGACAGGAGCTCCTACGAGCAGTACTTC. This codes for CASRDRSSYEQYF.